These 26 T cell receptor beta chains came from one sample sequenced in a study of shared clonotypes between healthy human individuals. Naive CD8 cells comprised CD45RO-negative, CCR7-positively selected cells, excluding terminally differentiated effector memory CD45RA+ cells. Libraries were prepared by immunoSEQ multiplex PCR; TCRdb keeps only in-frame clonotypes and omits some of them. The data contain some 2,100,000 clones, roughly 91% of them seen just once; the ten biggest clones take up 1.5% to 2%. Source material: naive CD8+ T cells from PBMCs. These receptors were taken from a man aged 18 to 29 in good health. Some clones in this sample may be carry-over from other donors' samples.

CDR3 in DNA: TGCGCCAGCAGCCAAGGGGCAGGGTCATCCTACGAGCAGTACTTC. Its protein is CASSQGAGSSYEQYF. The V gene is TRBV4-3, the J gene TRBJ2-7; tentative D call: TRBD1 (5 bases). This CDR3 has 15 residues. Trimming took 1 base from V and 1 from J, leaving 11 bases between them. The V gene's germline CDR1 is LGHNA and CDR2 YSLEER.

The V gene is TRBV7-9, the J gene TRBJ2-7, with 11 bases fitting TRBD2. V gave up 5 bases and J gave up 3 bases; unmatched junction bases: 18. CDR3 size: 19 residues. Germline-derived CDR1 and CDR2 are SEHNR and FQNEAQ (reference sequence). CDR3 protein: CASSPSSQELAGESYEQYF. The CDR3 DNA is TGTGCCAGCAGCCCCTCCTCACAAGAACTAGCGGGAGAGAGCTACGAGCAGTACTTC.

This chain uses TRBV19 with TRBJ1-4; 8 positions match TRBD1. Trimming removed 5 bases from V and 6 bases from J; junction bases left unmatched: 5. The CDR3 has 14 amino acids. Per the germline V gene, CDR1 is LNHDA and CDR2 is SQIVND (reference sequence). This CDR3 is CASSAGGGHEKLFF. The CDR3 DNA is TGTGCCAGTAGTGCAGGGGGCGGTCATGAAAAACTGTTTTTT.

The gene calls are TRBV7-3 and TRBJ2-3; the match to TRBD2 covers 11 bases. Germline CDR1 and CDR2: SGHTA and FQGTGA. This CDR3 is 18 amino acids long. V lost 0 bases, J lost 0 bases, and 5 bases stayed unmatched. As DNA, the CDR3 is TGTGCCAGCAGCTTAACGACAGGGACTAGCGGAAGCACAGATACGCAGTATTTT. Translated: CASSLTTGTSGSTDTQYF.

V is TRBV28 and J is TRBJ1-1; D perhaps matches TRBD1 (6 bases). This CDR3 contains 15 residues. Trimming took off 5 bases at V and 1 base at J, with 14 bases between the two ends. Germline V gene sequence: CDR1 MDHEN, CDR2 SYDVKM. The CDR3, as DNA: TGTGCCAGCAGTCCATCAGGGGTCGGGAACACTGAAGCTTTCTTT. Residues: CASSPSGVGNTEAFF.

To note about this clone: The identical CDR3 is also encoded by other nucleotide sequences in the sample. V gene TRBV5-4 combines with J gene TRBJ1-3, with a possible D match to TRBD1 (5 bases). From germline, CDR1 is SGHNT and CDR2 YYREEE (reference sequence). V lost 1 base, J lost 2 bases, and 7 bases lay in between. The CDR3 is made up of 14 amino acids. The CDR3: CASSLRGTGNTIYF. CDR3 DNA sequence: TGTGCCAGCAGCTTGCGGGGGACTGGAAACACCATATATTTT. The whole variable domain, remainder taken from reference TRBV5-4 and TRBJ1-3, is ETGVTQSPTHLIKTRGQQVTLRCSSQSGHNTVSWYQQALGQGPQFIFQYYREEENGRGNFPPRFSGLQFPNYSSELNVNALELDDSALYLCASSLRGTGNTIYFGEGSWLTVV.

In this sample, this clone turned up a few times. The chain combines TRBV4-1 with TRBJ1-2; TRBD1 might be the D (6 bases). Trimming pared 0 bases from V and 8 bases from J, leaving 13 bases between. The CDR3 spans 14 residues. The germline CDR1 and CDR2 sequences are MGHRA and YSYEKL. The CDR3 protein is CASSQDERGEGYTF. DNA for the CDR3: TGCGCCAGCAGCCAAGACGAGAGGGGGGAGGGCTACACCTTC.

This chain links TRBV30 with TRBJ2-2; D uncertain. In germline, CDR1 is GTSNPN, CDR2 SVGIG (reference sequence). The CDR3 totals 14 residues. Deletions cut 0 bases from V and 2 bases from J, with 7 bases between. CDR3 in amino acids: CAWSVGHNTGELFF. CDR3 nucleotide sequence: TGTGCCTGGAGTGTAGGGCATAACACCGGGGAGCTGTTTTTT.

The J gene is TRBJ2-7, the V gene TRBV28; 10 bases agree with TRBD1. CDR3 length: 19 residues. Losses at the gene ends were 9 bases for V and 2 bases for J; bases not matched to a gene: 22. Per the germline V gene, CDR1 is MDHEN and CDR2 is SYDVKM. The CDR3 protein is CASQNLRDRGFPPTYEQYF. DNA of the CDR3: TGTGCCAGTCAAAACCTGCGGGACAGGGGATTTCCCCCGACCTACGAGCAGTACTTC.

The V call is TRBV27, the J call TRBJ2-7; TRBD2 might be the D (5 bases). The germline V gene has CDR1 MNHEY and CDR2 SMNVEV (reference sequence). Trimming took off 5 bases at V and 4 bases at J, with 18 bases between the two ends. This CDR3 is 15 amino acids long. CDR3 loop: CASSGPGELAYEQYF. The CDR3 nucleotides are TGTGCCAGCAGTGGGCCCGGGGAGTTGGCATACGAGCAGTACTTC.

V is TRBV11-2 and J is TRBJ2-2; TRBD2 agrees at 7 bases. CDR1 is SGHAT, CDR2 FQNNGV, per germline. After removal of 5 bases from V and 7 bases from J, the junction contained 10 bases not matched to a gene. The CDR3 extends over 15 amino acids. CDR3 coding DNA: TGTGCCAGCAGCCCCAGGACTAGACAGATCGGGGAGCTGTTTTTT. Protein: CASSPRTRQIGELFF.

The CDR3 coding sequence is TGTGCTAGTGGTTTGGTACTTCCTTCAGGCGGGGCCACCGGGGAGCTGTTTTTT. Translated, it gives CASGLVLPSGGATGELFF. The chain joins TRBV12-5 to TRBJ2-2; D may be TRBD2 (6 bases). Between the trimmed V and J ends, which lost 0 bases and 4 bases, there was a span of 18 bases. Germline values: CDR1 LGHNT, CDR2 FRNRAP. This CDR3 comprises 18 residues.

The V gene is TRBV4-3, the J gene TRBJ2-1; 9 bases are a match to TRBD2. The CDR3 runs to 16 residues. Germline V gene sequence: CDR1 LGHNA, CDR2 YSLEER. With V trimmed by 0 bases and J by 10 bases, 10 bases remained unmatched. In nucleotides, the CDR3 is TGCGCCAGCAGCCAAGATAGGCCTAGCGGGACCCCCGAGCAGTTCTTC. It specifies CASSQDRPSGTPEQFF.

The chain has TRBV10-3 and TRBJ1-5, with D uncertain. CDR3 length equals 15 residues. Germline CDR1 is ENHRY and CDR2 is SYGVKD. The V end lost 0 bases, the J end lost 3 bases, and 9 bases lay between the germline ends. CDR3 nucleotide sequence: TGTGCCATCAGTGAGTCAGGGTGGGACAATCAGCCCCAGCATTTT. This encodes CAISESGWDNQPQHF.

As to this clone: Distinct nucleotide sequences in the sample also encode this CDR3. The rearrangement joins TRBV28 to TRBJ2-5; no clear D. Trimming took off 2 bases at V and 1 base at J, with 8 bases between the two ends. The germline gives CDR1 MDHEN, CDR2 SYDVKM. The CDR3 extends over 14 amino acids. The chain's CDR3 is CASSLTGFQETQYF. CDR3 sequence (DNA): TGTGCCAGCAGTTTAACCGGGTTCCAAGAGACCCAGTACTTC. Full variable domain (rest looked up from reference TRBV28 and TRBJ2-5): DVKVTQSSRYLVKRTGEKVFLECVQDMDHENMFWYRQDPGLGLRLIYFSYDVKMKEKGDIPEGYSVSREKKERFSLILESASTNQTSMYLCASSLTGFQETQYFGPGTRLLVL.

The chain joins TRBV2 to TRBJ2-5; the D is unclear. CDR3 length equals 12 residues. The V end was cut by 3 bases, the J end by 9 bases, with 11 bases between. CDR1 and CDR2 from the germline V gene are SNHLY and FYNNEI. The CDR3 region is CASSDSTPPQYF. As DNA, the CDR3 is TGTGCCAGCAGTGATTCAACCCCCCCCCAGTACTTC.

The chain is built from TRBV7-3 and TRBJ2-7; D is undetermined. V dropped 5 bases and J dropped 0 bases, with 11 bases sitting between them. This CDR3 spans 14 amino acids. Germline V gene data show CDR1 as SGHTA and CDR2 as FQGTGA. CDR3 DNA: TGTGCCAGCAGCCCACTACACGGCTCCTACGAGCAGTACTTC. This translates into CASSPLHGSYEQYF.

The CDR3 region is CASKGEFF. As DNA, the CDR3 is TGTGCCAGCAAGGGGGAGTTCTTC. This rearrangement joins TRBV27 to TRBJ2-1; possibly TRBD1 for D (6 bases). The V end lost 7 bases, the J end lost 14 bases, and 6 bases lay between the germline ends. Per germline, CDR1 MNHEY and CDR2 SMNVEV (reference sequence). The length of the CDR3 is 8 residues.

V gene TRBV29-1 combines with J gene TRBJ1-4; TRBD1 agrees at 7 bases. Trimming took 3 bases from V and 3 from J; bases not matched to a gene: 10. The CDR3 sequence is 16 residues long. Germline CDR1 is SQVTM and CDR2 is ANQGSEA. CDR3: CSVDDPAGGPNEKLFF. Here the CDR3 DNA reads TGCAGCGTTGACGATCCGGCAGGGGGTCCTAATGAAAAACTGTTTTTT.

In nucleotides, the CDR3 is TGTGCCAGCAGCTTAGGGGAGGGACAGCCCCAGCATTTT. It specifies CASSLGEGQPQHF. The V gene is TRBV11-1, the J gene TRBJ1-5; no clear D. Trimming removed 1 base at V and 7 bases at J, with 8 bases between. The CDR3 is made up of 13 amino acids. Germline-derived CDR1 and CDR2 are SGHAT and FQDESV (reference sequence).

The CDR3 sequence is CATSRGNLYGYTF. The CDR3 DNA sequence: TGTGCCACCAGCAGAGGCAACCTCTATGGCTACACCTTC. The chain uses TRBV15 and TRBJ1-2, with D unresolved. CDR1 LNHNV and CDR2 YYDKDF come from the germline V gene (reference sequence). The CDR3 totals 13 residues. V was pared by 1 base and J by 4 bases, with 7 bases between. Complete variable domain (other parts from reference TRBV15 and TRBJ1-2): DAMVIQNPRYQVTQFGKPVTLSCSQTLNHNVMYWYQQKSSQAPKLLFHYYDKDFNNEADTPDNFQSRRPNTSFCFLDIRSPGLGDTAMYLCATSRGNLYGYTFGSGTRLTVV.

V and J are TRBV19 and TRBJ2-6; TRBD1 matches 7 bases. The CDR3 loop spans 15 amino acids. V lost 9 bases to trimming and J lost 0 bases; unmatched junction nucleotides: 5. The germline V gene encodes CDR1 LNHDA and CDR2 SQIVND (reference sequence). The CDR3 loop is CASDDRDSGANVLTF. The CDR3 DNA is TGTGCCAGCGACGACAGGGACTCTGGGGCCAACGTCCTGACTTTC.

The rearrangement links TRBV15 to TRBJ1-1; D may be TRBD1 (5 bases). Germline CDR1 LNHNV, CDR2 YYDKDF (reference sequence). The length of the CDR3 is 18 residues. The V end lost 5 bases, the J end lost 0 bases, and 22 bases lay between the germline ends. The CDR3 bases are TGTGCCACCAGCCCGAATGCGGGGGTCCTAACCATGAACACTGAAGCTTTCTTT. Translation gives CATSPNAGVLTMNTEAFF.

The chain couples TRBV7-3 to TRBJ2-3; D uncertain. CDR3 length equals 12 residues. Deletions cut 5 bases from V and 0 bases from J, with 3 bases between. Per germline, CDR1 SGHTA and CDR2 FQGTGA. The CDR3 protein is CASSQSTDTQYF. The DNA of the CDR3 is TGTGCCAGCAGCCAGAGCACAGATACGCAGTATTTT.

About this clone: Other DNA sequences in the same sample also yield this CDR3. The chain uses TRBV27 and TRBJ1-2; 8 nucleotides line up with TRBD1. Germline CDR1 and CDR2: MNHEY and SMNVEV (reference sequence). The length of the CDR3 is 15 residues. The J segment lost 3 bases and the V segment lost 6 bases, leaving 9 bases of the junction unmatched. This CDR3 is CASSPRTGSYYGYTF. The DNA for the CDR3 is TGTGCCAGCAGCCCAAGGACAGGGTCGTACTATGGCTACACCTTC.

This chain's CDR3 is CASPPPDRNTEAFF. The CDR3 bases are TGTGCCAGCCCGCCCCCCGACCGAAACACTGAAGCTTTCTTT. J is TRBJ1-1 and V is TRBV7-9; D not resolved. This CDR3 spans 14 amino acids. Germline CDR1 reads SEHNR; CDR2 reads FQNEAQ (reference sequence). The V gene lost 8 bases and the J gene lost 2 bases, with 15 bases spanning the gap.